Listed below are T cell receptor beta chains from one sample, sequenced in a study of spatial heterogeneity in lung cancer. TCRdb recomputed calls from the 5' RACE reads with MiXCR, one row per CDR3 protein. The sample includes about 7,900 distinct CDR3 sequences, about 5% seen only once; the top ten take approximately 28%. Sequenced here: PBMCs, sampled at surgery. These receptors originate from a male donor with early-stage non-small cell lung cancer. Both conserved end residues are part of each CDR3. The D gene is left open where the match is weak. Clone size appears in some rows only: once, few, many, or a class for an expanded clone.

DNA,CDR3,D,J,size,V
TGTGCCAGCAGTTCGGCGGGTACCTACGAGCAGTACTTC,CASSSAGTYEQYF,-,TRBJ2-7,many,TRBV27
TGCGGTGCTCCCAAGCGGCCTCAAGAGACCCAGTACTTC,CGAPKRPQETQYF,-,TRBJ2-5,medium-sized,TRBV20-1
TGTGCCAGCAGTCGAGGACCGAACACTGAAGCTTTCTTT,CASSRGPNTEAFF,-,TRBJ1-1,many,TRBV12-3/TRBV12-4
TGTGCCAGCCGTAAGGACAAGGGCATCACTGAAGCTTTCTTT,CASRKDKGITEAFF,-,TRBJ1-1,few,TRBV2
TGTGCCAGCAGCCTCCGGACCACTGAAGCTTTCTTT,CASSLRTTEAFF,-,TRBJ1-1,medium-sized,TRBV7-9
TGCAGTGCTCCTAAGAGTTGGGGGGGAGCAGATACGCAGTATTTT,CSAPKSWGGADTQYF,TRBD2,TRBJ2-3,medium-sized,TRBV20-1
TGTGCCATCAGTGAATCAGGGGGCGTTGATACGCAGTATTTT,CAISESGGVDTQYF,TRBD1,TRBJ2-3,many,TRBV10-3
TGTGCCAGCAGTCAAAATAGCAATCAGCCCCAGCATTTT,CASSQNSNQPQHF,-,TRBJ1-5,many,TRBV12-3/TRBV12-4
TGTGCCAGCAGCCAGGATTCCGTAAGTCTCTTGTCCCAGCATTTT,CASSQDSVSLLSQHF,-,TRBJ1-5,many,TRBV4-2
TGTGCCAGCAGTGAACACAGAGCGTCTGGGGCCAACGTCCTGACTTTC,CASSEHRASGANVLTF,-,TRBJ2-6,many,TRBV6-1
TGTGCCAGCAGCTACGGGGCATATAATTCACCCCTCCACTTT,CASSYGAYNSPLHF,-,TRBJ1-6,many,TRBV6-1
TGTGCCAGCAGCTTAGGATGGAATGAGCAGTTCTTC,CASSLGWNEQFF,-,TRBJ2-1,many,TRBV11-3
TGCGCCAGCAGCTTGGTGGGGAACCTTGAAGCTTTCTTT,CASSLVGNLEAFF,-,TRBJ1-1,-,TRBV5-1
TGTGCCAGCAGTTCCTGGACTAGCGGGGGAAGCCAAGAGACCCAGTACTTC,CASSSWTSGGSQETQYF,TRBD2,TRBJ2-5,many,TRBV27
TGTGCCAGCTCACCATCAAACGGCCTCCTGGGAGCTTTCTTT,CASSPSNGLLGAFF,-,TRBJ1-1,medium-sized,TRBV18
TGTGCCAGCAGCTTGGTCTTCAGCGTAACAGATACGCAGTATTTT,CASSLVFSVTDTQYF,-,TRBJ2-3,-,TRBV5-6
TGTGCCAGCAGTTACGGGCAGCTTATGCAGCCCCAGCATTTT,CASSYGQLMQPQHF,-,TRBJ1-5,few,TRBV6-6
TGTGCCAGCAGCCTTGGGGGGACAGGGAAGAACACTGAAGCTTTCTTT,CASSLGGTGKNTEAFF,TRBD1,TRBJ1-1,many,TRBV28
TGTGCCACCAGTGATTTGAAGGCCGGGGAGCTGTTTTTT,CATSDLKAGELFF,-,TRBJ2-2,many,TRBV24-1
TGTGCCAGCGAAGGAAATAACTATGGCTACACCTTC,CASEGNNYGYTF,-,TRBJ1-2,many,TRBV12-3/TRBV12-4
TGTGCCAGCAGCTTAGCTGGGGATTCACCCCTCCACTTT,CASSLAGDSPLHF,-,TRBJ1-6,many,TRBV7-8
TGCAGTGCTAGCCGGACAGTCACTAATGAAAAACTGTTTTTT,CSASRTVTNEKLFF,-,TRBJ1-4,many,TRBV20-1
TGCAGTGCTAGTATGACTAGCGGTTACGGGGCTAGCACAGATACGCAGTATTTT,CSASMTSGYGASTDTQYF,TRBD2,TRBJ2-3,medium-sized,TRBV20-1
TGTGCCAGCAGTCGTCTGGGGGAGAACTACAATGAGCAGTTCTTC,CASSRLGENYNEQFF,-,TRBJ2-1,many,TRBV28
TGTGCCAGCAGGCCGCGACAGGGGGCTAATGAAAAACTGTTTTTT,CASRPRQGANEKLFF,TRBD1,TRBJ1-4,many,TRBV6-5
TGCGCCAGCAGCTTGGCCGAGGGATATGGCTACACCTTC,CASSLAEGYGYTF,-,TRBJ1-2,many,TRBV5-1
TGTGCCAGCAGTTTAGGGGGCGTCAATGAGCAGTTCTTC,CASSLGGVNEQFF,-,TRBJ2-1,many,TRBV28
TGTGCTAGCAGCTCCGGGAGGACGGCTAATGAAAAACTGTTTTTT,CASSSGRTANEKLFF,-,TRBJ1-4,many,TRBV7-7
TGCAGTGCTAGTACCGGGACAGGGAACAATCAGCCCCAGCATTTT,CSASTGTGNNQPQHF,TRBD1,TRBJ1-5,-,TRBV20-1
TGTGCCAGCAGCCAAGGAACAGGGGCGAGGATTTCTCGTACCTACGAGCAGTACTTC,CASSQGTGARISRTYEQYF,TRBD1,TRBJ2-7,many,TRBV3-1
TGTGCCAGCAGCGTCCGACCTCAGGGGCTAGATTCCTACAATGAGCAGTTCTTC,CASSVRPQGLDSYNEQFF,-,TRBJ2-1,many,TRBV9
TGCGCCAGCAGCTACAGGGGTACTGAAAAACTGTTTTTT,CASSYRGTEKLFF,TRBD1,TRBJ1-4,many,TRBV5-1
TGTGCCAGCAGCTCTCAGGGGTTTGGGGCCAACGTCCTGACTTTC,CASSSQGFGANVLTF,-,TRBJ2-6,many,TRBV7-8
TGTGCCAGTTTCGCGGGACCTCCGGGTGGGGAGCTGTTTTTT,CASFAGPPGGELFF,-,TRBJ2-2,many,TRBV6-2/TRBV6-3
TGCAGCGTTCGGTCAACTTCGATTTCCGAGCAGTACTTC,CSVRSTSISEQYF,-,TRBJ2-7,many,TRBV29-1
TGCGCCAGCAGCCTAAGGACTAGCGGCGCCTACAATGAGCAGTTCTTC,CASSLRTSGAYNEQFF,TRBD2,TRBJ2-1,many,TRBV5-1
TGCGCCAGCAGCCAGGGGCCAAGACCCACAGATACGCAGTATTTT,CASSQGPRPTDTQYF,-,TRBJ2-3,-,TRBV4-3
TGTGCCAGCAGTGAAGTACGTATAGGGAACACTGAAGCTTTCTTT,CASSEVRIGNTEAFF,-,TRBJ1-1,medium-sized,TRBV2
TGTGCCAGCAGCTACTACAGGGTTGACTATGGCTACACCTTC,CASSYYRVDYGYTF,-,TRBJ1-2,-,TRBV7-2
TGCGCCAGCAGCCTAACGGCCGATGGCTACACCTTC,CASSLTADGYTF,-,TRBJ1-2,many,TRBV5-1
TGCGCCAGCACCCCCTCTAGCCTGAACACTGAAGCTTTCTTT,CASTPSSLNTEAFF,-,TRBJ1-1,medium-sized,TRBV4-1
TGTGCCAGCAGCCCAGACAGAAGCTATGGCTACACCTTC,CASSPDRSYGYTF,-,TRBJ1-2,many,TRBV7-2
TGTGCCAGCAGTCAGAGGTACCGTGGGACCGGGGAGCTGTTTTTT,CASSQRYRGTGELFF,-,TRBJ2-2,few,TRBV6-5
TGTGCCAGCAGGGGGACAGGGGGTTGGGGCAATCAGCCCCAGCATTTT,CASRGTGGWGNQPQHF,TRBD1,TRBJ1-5,many,TRBV2
TGTGCCATCAGTGAGGGACAGGGCACTAACTATGGCTACACCTTC,CAISEGQGTNYGYTF,TRBD1,TRBJ1-2,medium-sized,TRBV10-3
TGTGCCAGCAGTATGGGACAGGGTACGCTAACCCTCCACTTT,CASSMGQGTLTLHF,TRBD1,TRBJ1-6,many,TRBV5-4
TGCGCCAGCAGCTTGGCCGACTACGGGAGCTCCTATAATTCACCCCTCCACTTT,CASSLADYGSSYNSPLHF,-,TRBJ1-6,many,TRBV5-1
TGCAGCGTCTTGGTGAGCACTGAAGCTTTCTTT,CSVLVSTEAFF,-,TRBJ1-1,medium-sized,TRBV29-1
TGTGCCAGCACCGACAGGGGTCGGGAGACCCAGTACTTC,CASTDRGRETQYF,TRBD1,TRBJ2-5,medium-sized,TRBV7-9
TGTGCCAGCAGCTTAGTACAGGGGAACATTCAGTACTTC,CASSLVQGNIQYF,TRBD1,TRBJ2-4,many,TRBV7-2
TGTGCCAGCAGCCCCGGGCGTGGGGGGCCTGGAAACACCATATATTTT,CASSPGRGGPGNTIYF,-,TRBJ1-3,many,TRBV5-4
TGCGCCAGCAGATACCAGGAGGGGAATTCACCCCTCCACTTT,CASRYQEGNSPLHF,-,TRBJ1-6,many,TRBV5-1
TGTGCCAGCAGCGGGAATGTCGAGCAGTACTTC,CASSGNVEQYF,-,TRBJ2-7,-,TRBV11-2
TGTGCCAGCAGTTCCACTGGCAGGGGCGACGAGCAGTACTTC,CASSSTGRGDEQYF,-,TRBJ2-7,many,TRBV27
TGTGCCAGCAGCTTGGCGGCGGTAGAGACCCAGTACTTC,CASSLAAVETQYF,-,TRBJ2-5,many,TRBV11-2
TGTGCCAGCAGCTTAGCGTGGCAGGGGAATTCACCCCTCCACTTT,CASSLAWQGNSPLHF,-,TRBJ1-6,medium-sized,TRBV7-2
TGCGCCAGCAGCCAAGAGGAGGGCAGGGGGCGCAGGTCTGGGGCCAACGTCCTGACTTTC,CASSQEEGRGRRSGANVLTF,TRBD1,TRBJ2-6,many,TRBV4-1